The present T cell receptor (beta chain) was sequenced within a study of blood T cell repertoires in COVID-19. Across the study: The samples span acute and convalescent COVID-19 from the United States, Italy and Spain.

Authors' analysis steps: Counts of nucleated cells, estimated from reference gene primer amplification, were obtained. Repertoires were generated with immunoSEQ multiplex PCR, while TCRdb's copy carries only in-frame clones and drops some. The DNA was the basis for D and trimming; V, J and clone size are from that table. Of over 300,000 clones listed, around 90% were seen once; the top ten hold less than 6%. Enrollees, about 18 to 95 years old, lived in some 24 US areas. The study counted Cohort 3 donors as recovered given two negative PCRs, clearance, or symptom resolution. The material sequenced was PBMCs or T cells enriched from blood (not recorded which). This clonotype originated in a woman in her twenties or thirties who had recovered from COVID-19.

CDR3 sequence: CASSLGGTGVNEQFF. Written as DNA, the CDR3 is TGCGCCAGCAGCTTGGGAGGGACAGGGGTTAATGAGCAGTTCTTC. The chain combines TRBV5-1 with TRBJ2-1, with TRBD1 matching 10 bases. Germline CDR1 reads SGHRS; CDR2 reads YFSETQ. Trimming removed 0 bases from V and 7 bases from J; junction bases left unmatched: 4. The CDR3 runs to 15 residues.